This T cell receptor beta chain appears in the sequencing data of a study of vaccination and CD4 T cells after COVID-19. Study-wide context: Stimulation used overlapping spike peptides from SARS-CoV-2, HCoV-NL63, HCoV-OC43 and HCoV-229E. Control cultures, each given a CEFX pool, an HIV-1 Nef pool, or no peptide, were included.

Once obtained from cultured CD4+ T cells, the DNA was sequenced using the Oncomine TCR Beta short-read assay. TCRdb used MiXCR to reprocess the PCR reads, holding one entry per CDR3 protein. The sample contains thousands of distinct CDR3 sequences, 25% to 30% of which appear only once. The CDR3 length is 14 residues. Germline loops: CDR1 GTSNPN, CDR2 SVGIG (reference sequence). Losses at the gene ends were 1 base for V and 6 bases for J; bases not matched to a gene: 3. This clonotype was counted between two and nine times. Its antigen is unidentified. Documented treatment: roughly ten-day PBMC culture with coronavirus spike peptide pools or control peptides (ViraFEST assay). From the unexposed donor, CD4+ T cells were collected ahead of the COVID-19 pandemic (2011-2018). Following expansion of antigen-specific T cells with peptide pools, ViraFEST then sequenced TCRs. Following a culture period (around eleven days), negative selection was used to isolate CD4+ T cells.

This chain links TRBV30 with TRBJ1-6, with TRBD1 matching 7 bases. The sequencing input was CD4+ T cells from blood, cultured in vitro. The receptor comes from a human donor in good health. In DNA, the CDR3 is TGTGCCTGGAGTGAGACAGGGACTAATTCACCCCTCCACTTT. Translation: CAWSETGTNSPLHF.